What follows is one T cell receptor beta chain and its context. The target antigen is unknown. This sample was included in a study of blood T cells in healthy people across ages. Study results and limitations: Roughly linearly, TCR beta diversity per million T cells fell as age increased.

PBMCs were isolated at a quantity of at least 6 million per sample. Total RNA amounts of at least 5.5 micrograms were extracted per sample. Primers used in a second PCR of roughly 7 to 12 cycles were a sample-barcoded 5' primer and a J-beta primer mix. TCRdb processed the 5' RACE reads anew with MiXCR; each CDR3 protein has one entry. Among 790,000 or so distinct CDR3 sequences listed, around 45% were seen once. The sequencing input was blood. This TCR came from a man older than 75 in good health.

The DNA of the CDR3 is TGTGCCATCAGCCAGGATAGCTCCTACAATGAGCAGTTCTTC. It encodes CAISQDSSYNEQFF. The chain has TRBV10-3 and TRBJ2-1; D uncertain. The CDR3 is 14 residues long. The V gene's germline CDR1 is ENHRY and CDR2 SYGVKD. V was pared by 6 bases and J by 0 bases, with 9 bases between.